Detailed here is one TCR beta chain. The sample holds a few counts of this clonotype. It lacks a known antigen. No base-level quality is on record; no much larger clone is a single base apart. This entry comes from a study of identical twins (dated by TCRdb to 2016 to 2018). With regard to the full study: To test whether fetal clonotypes persist, the study used deep sequencing on TCR alpha and beta repertoires from monozygotic twins, unrelated adults of various ages, and cord blood. Replicate twin experiments were performed at different times using different library preparation protocols to rule out contamination. Broader findings and caveats from the paper: Invariant T cells such as MAIT and iNKT could partly confound zero-insertion analyses, though diverse VJ usage argued against this for most clonotypes. Because the same donors could not be followed over many years, the conclusions depended on cross-sectional statistical analysis. Out-of-frame TCR alpha sequences shared between twins showed an excess of low generation-probability sequences compared with coincidental sharing between unrelated individuals. Abundant cord blood beta clonotypes carried fewer insertions; young adult naive repertoires showed a weaker similar trend, while memory repertoires showed none. A weaker excess of twin sharing was found in beta out-of-frame sequences because the signal-to-noise ratio was lowered by fewer shared sequences. In monozygotic twins, recombination models systematically underestimated out-of-frame TCR alpha sharing, but the models matched the sharing seen between unrelated individuals.

The CDR3 holds 15 amino acids from the cysteine to the phenylalanine. The sequence is cut down to CDR3 DNA, 45 bases in frame from base 1. Sequences MNHNS (CDR1) and SASEGT (CDR2) are obtained from the germline V gene. After removal of 8 bases from V and 2 bases from J, the junction retains 10 bases not matched to a gene. All donors were healthy Caucasians. The twin cohort comprised three pairs of female monozygotic twins, all aged roughly 18 to 29 years. Positive isolation kits from Invitrogen were used to isolate the CD4+ and CD8+ T cell populations. The method behind the library was 5' RACE. For sequencing, an Illumina HiSeq 2000 was employed. A universal primer binding site was introduced by template switching, and a unique molecular identifier was present in the final cDNA, enabling accurate counting of TCR cDNA molecules. Specific primers in the conserved constant-segment region were used to synthesize first-strand cDNA for the TCR alpha and beta chains. To control for contamination, every cDNA library carried two barcodes: a SMART-Mk sample barcode plus Illumina barcodes. TruSeq adapter sequences and Illumina sample barcodes were added in two successive PCR steps. The Illumina HiSeq platform was used with custom primers to sequence TCR alpha and beta cDNA libraries. The original pipeline was this. Raw reads were processed with MiGEC to extract unique molecular identifiers, and MiXCR was used to determine CDR3 positions. For each individual, recombination models were inferred using an EM algorithm with the repgenHMM and IGoR tools. Shared clonotype analysis was performed with the tcR package in R, normalizing sharing by the product of cloneset sizes. To study raw recombination free of thymic and clonal selection effects, out-of-frame nonproductive sequences were analyzed. TCRdb ran its own pipeline on the public reads, namely fastp trimming at Q25 and MiXCR clone calling, and kept in-frame beta chains. All rows with the same CDR3 protein become a single entry with the most common DNA and genes. The V and J calls reflect TCRdb's pipeline rather than the authors' work. Recorded for this sample are about 460,000 distinct CDR3 sequences; 11% to 15% of them occurred a single time. About 0.52% of the sample comes from the top ten.

These data also formed part of another study, on yellow fever vaccine responses in identical twins. Taken from the second paper: The T cell response to vaccination in identical twins was reported by the authors to appear partly convergent and partly personalized. The study precisely tracked vaccine-responding T cell clones in identical twins.

The TCR sequence derives from a woman younger than 30 in good health. The V gene is TRBV6-1 and the J gene is TRBJ2-3; TRBD1 lines up with 7 middle nucleotides. The sequenced sample consisted of CD4+ T cells sorted from blood. The CDR3: CASHTQTGYTDTQYF. The nucleotide sequence is given as TGTGCCAGCCACACCCAGACAGGGTACACAGATACGCAGTATTTT.